The 8 T cell receptor beta chains listed next were all sequenced from one sample in a study of blood T cell repertoires in COVID-19. Measured with immunoSEQ multiplex PCR; TCRdb has only the in-frame clones, and not every one. The table has 110,000 to 150,000 clones, more than 75% seen once. Input material: PBMCs or T cells enriched from blood (not recorded which). The receptors here all came from a man aged 60 to 69 who had recovered from COVID-19.

This clone was picked up a small number of times. The rearrangement joins TRBV9 to TRBJ2-7; TRBD2 might be the D (6 bases). This CDR3 has 13 amino acids. CDR1 is SGDLS and CDR2 is YYNGEE in the germline V gene. Trimming removed 3 bases from V and 3 bases from J, with 10 bases in between. Written as DNA, the CDR3 is TGTGCCAGCAGCGAAGGAGGGGTCTACGAGCAGTACTTC. As protein: CASSEGGVYEQYF.

The J gene is TRBJ2-1, the V gene TRBV20-1; D call uncertain. This CDR3 is 14 amino acids long. Germline CDR1 is DFQATT and CDR2 is SNEGSKA (reference sequence). V lost 5 bases, J lost 5 bases, and 16 bases lay in between. CDR3 amino acids: CSAGDSSLHNEQFF. The CDR3 DNA is TGCAGTGCTGGTGACTCCTCCCTCCACAATGAGCAGTTCTTC.

The rearrangement links TRBV5-4 to TRBJ1-2; tentatively, D is TRBD1 (6 bases). Germline V lookup: CDR1 SGHNT, CDR2 YYREEE (reference sequence). With 4 bases removed from V and 4 bases from J, the gap between germline ends came to 14 bases. This CDR3 spans 14 amino acids. The chain's CDR3 is CASSLTGKPYGYTF. DNA for the CDR3: TGTGCCAGCAGCCTCACAGGGAAACCCTATGGCTACACCTTC.

The chain recombines TRBV27 with TRBJ2-7; 8 positions agree with TRBD2. V trimming: 10 bases; J trimming: 5 bases; junction bases outside the gene matches: 16. The germline CDR1 and CDR2 sequences are MNHEY and SMNVEV (reference sequence). The CDR3 sequence is 15 residues long. CDR3 loop: CATPGVASGFDEQYF. CDR3 nucleotide sequence: TGTGCCACTCCAGGGGTTGCTAGCGGGTTCGACGAGCAGTACTTC.

V and J are TRBV6-5 and TRBJ2-3; 7 positions match TRBD2. From germline, CDR1 is MNHEY and CDR2 SVGAGI. Trimming took 3 bases from V and 4 from J; bases not matched to a gene: 7. The CDR3 is 15 amino acids. The CDR3 DNA is TGTGCCAGCAGTTATCATCCGCGGGAGCCAGATACGCAGTATTTT. The encoded protein is CASSYHPREPDTQYF.

In DNA, the CDR3 is TGTGCCAGCAGCGTAGAGGGCGGGAGTACCGGGGAGCTGTTTTTT. The encoded protein is CASSVEGGSTGELFF. This chain connects TRBV9 to TRBJ2-2; TRBD2 matches at 7 bases. Trimming removed 0 bases from V and 5 bases from J; junction bases left unmatched: 4. The CDR3 totals 15 residues. Germline CDR1 reads SGDLS; CDR2 reads YYNGEE.

This chain uses TRBV28 with TRBJ2-7; 9 positions agree with TRBD1. This CDR3 spans 15 amino acids. The germline CDR1 and CDR2 sequences are MDHEN and SYDVKM. Germline trimming cut 3 bases from V and 5 bases from J; bases unmatched to any gene: 8. This CDR3 reads CASSFRDRVLNEQYF. CDR3 nucleotide sequence: TGTGCCAGCAGTTTTCGGGACAGGGTGCTCAACGAGCAGTACTTC.

This sequence joins TRBV7-8 and TRBJ2-1, with TRBD1 identical over 7 bases. CDR1 and CDR2 from the germline V gene are SGHVS and FQNEAQ. V was clipped by 6 bases and J by 4 bases; unmatched bases: 9. The CDR3 contains 15 residues. The DNA for the CDR3 is TGTGCCAGCAGTCGCCCCGGGACAGAGTACAATGAGCAGTTCTTC. Translating gives CASSRPGTEYNEQFF.